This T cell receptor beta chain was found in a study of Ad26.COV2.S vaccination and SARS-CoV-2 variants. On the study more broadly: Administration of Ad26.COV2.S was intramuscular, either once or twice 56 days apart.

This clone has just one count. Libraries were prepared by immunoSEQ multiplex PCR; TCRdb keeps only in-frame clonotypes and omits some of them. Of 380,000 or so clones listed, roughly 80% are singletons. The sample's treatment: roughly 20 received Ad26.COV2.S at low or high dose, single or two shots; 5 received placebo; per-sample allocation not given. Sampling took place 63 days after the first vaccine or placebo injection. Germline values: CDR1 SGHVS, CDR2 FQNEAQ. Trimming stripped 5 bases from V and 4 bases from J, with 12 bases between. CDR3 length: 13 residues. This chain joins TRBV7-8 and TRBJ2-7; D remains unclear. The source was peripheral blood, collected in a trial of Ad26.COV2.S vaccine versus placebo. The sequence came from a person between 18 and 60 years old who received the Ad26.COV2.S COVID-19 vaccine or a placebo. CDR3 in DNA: TGTGCCAGCAGCCTGGATAGGCGGTACGAGCAGTACTTC. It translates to CASSLDRRYEQYF. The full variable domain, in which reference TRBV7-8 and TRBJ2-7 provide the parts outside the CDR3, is GAGVSQSPRYKVAKRGQDVALRCDPISGHVSLFWYQQALGQGPEFLTYFQNEAQLDKSGLPSDRFFAERPEGSVSTLKIQRTQQEDSAVYLCASSLDRRYEQYFGPGTRLTVT.